This T cell receptor beta chain was recovered during a study of monozygotic twins with inflammatory bowel disease. Study-level results: Twin concordance left repertoire similarity unchanged, with limited power a possible explanation for this lack of difference.

In germline, CDR1 is KGHDR, CDR2 SFDVKD. The CDR3 covers 15 residues. A remark on this clonotype: Antigen specificity is unknown.

Generation of cDNA took place in eight separate reactions per sample. Reprocessing the 5' RACE reads, TCRdb reports a single entry for every CDR3 protein and omits DNA. The sample spans just over 300,000 distinct CDR3 sequences; the ten largest clones claim approximately 5.9%. Material for sequencing was blood. This receptor was taken from a human donor with ulcerative colitis or Crohn's disease, or a healthy co-twin of an affected twin (not recorded which). The V and J genes are TRBV24-1 and TRBJ2-5; there is no DNA to check the TCRdb D call of TRBD1. This CDR3 reads CATSDRAPRQETQYF.